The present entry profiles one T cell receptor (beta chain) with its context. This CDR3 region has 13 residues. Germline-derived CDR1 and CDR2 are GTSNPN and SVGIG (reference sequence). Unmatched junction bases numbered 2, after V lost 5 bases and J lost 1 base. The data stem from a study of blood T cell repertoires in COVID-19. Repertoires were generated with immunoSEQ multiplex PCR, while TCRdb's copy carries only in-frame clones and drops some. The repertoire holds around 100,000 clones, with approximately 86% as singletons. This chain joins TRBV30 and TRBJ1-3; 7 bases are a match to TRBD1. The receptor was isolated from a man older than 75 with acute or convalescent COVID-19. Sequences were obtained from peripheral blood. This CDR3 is CAWDRDSGNTIYF. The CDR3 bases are TGTGCCTGGGACAGGGATTCTGGAAACACCATATATTTT.